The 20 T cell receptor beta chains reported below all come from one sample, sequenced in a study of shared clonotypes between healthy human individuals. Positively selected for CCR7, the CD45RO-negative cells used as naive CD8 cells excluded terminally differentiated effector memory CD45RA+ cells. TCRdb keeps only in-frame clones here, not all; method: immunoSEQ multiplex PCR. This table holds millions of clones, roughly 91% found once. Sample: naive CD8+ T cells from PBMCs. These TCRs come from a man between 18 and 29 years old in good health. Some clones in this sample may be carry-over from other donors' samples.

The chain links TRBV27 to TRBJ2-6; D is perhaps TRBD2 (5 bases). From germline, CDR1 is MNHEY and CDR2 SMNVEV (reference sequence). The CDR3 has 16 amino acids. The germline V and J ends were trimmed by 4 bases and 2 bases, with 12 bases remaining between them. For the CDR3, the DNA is TGTGCCAGCAGTTCCAGAGGGTTAGCTGGGGCCAACGTCCTGACTTTC. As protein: CASSSRGLAGANVLTF.

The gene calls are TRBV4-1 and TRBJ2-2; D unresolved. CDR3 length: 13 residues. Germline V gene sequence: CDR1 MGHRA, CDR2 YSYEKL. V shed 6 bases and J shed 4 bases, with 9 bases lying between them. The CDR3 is CASRRGGTGELFF. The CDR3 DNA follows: TGCGCCAGCAGACGTGGTGGCACCGGGGAGCTGTTTTTT.

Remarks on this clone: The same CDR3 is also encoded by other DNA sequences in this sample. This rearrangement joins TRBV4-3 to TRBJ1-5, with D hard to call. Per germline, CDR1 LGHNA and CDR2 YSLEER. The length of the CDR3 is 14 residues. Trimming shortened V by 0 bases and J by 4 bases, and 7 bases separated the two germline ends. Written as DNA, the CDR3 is TGCGCCAGCAGCCAAGATTTGGGGAATCAGCCCCAGCATTTT. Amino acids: CASSQDLGNQPQHF.

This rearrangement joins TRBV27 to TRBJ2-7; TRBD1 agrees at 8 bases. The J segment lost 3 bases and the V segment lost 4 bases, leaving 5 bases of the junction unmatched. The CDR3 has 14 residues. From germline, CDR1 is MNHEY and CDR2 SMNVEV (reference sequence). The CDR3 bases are TGTGCCAGCAGTTCCACGGACAGGGTCTACGAGCAGTACTTC. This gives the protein CASSSTDRVYEQYF.

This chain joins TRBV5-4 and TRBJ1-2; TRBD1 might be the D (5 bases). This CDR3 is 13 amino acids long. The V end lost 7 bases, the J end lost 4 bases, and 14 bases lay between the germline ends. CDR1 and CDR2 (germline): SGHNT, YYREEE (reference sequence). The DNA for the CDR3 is TGTGCCAGCTCCCCCCGGGACGGCTATGGCTACACCTTC. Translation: CASSPRDGYGYTF.

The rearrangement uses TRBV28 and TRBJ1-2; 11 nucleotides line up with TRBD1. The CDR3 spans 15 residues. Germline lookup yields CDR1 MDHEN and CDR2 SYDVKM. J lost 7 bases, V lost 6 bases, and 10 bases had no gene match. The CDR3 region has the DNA TGTGCCAGCAGCCCGACCGGGACAGGGGGTAGTGGCTACACCTTC. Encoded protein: CASSPTGTGGSGYTF.

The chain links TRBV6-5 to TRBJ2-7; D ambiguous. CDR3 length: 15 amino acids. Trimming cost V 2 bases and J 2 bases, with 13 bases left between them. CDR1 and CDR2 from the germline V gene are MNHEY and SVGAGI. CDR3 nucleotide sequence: TGTGCCAGCAGTTACGGGTCTGTCTCTGCCTACGAGCAGTACTTC. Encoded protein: CASSYGSVSAYEQYF.

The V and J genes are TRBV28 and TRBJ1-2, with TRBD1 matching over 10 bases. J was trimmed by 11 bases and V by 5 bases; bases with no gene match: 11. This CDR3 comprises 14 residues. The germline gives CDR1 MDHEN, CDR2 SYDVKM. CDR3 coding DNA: TGTGCCAGCAGTCGACAGGGGGCGGGCAGTTGGTACACCTTC. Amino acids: CASSRQGAGSWYTF.

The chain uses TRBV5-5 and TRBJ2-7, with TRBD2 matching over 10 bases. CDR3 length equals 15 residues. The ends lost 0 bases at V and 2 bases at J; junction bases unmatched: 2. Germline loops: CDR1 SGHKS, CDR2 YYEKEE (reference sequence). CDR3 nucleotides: TGTGCCAGCAGCTTGGAAGCGGGAGGGCCCTACGAGCAGTACTTC. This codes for CASSLEAGGPYEQYF.

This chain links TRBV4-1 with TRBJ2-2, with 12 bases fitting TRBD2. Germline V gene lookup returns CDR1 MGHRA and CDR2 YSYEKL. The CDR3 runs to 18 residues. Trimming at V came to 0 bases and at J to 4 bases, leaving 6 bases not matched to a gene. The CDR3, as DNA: TGCGCCAGCAGCCAAGACCCAACTAGCGGGAGGATCACCGGGGAGCTGTTTTTT. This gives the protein CASSQDPTSGRITGELFF.

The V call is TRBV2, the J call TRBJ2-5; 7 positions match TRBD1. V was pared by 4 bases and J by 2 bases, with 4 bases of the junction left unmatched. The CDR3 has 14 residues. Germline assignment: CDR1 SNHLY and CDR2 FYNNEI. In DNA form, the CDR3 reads TGTGCCAGCAGTGCGGGACAGTCACAAGAGACCCAGTACTTC. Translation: CASSAGQSQETQYF.

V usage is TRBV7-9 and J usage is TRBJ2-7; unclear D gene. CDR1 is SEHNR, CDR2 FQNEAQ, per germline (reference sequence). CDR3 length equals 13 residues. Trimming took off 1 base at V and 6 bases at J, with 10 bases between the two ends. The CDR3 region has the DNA TGTGCCAGCAGCTTAGGTGCAGACCGCGAGCAGTACTTC. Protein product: CASSLGADREQYF.

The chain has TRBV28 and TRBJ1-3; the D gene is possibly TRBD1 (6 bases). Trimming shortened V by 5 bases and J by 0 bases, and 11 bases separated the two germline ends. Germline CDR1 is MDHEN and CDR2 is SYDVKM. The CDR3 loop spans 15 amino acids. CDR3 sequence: CASSRGTISGNTIYF. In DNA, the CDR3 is TGTGCCAGCAGTAGGGGGACCATCTCTGGAAACACCATATATTTT.

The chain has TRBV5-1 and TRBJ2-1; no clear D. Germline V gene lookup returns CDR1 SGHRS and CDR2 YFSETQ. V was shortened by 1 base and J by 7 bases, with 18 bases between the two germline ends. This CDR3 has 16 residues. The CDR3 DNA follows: TGCGCCAGCAGCTTGTCCGGAGCCGCTCCCTTTAATGAGCAGTTCTTC. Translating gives CASSLSGAAPFNEQFF.

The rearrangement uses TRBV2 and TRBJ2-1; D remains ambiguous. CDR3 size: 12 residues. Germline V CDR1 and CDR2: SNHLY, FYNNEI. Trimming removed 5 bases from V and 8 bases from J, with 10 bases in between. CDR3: CASSTNFYEQFF. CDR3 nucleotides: TGTGCCAGCAGTACAAACTTCTATGAGCAGTTCTTC.

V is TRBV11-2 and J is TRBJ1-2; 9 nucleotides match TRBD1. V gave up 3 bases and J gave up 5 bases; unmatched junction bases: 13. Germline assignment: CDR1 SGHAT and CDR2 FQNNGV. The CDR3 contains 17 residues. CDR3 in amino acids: CASSFWDRAPGGYGYTF. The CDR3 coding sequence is TGTGCCAGCAGCTTTTGGGACAGGGCTCCCGGGGGGTATGGCTACACCTTC.

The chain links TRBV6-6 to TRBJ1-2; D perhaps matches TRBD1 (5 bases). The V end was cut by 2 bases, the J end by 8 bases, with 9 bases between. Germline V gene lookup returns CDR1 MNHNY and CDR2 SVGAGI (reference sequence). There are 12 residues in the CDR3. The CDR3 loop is CASSYGQGGYTF. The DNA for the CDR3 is TGTGCCAGCAGTTACGGGCAGGGCGGCTACACCTTC.

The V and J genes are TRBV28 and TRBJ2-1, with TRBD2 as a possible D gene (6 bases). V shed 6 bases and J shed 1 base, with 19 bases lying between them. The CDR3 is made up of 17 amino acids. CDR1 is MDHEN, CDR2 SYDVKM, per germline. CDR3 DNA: TGTGCCAGCAGACTCCTAGACAACCGGGAGTCCTACAATGAGCAGTTCTTC. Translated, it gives CASRLLDNRESYNEQFF.

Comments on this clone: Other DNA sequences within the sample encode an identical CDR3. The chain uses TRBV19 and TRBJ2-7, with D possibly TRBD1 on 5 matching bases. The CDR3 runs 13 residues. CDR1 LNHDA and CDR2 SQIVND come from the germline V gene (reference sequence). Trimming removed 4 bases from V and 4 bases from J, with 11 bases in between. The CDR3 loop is CASSTLGHYEQYF. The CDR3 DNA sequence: TGTGCCAGTAGTACCTTGGGGCATTACGAGCAGTACTTC.

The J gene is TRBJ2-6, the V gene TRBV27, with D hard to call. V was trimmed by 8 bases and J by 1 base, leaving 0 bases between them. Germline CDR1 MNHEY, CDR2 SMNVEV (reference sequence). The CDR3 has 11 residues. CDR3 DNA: TGTGCCAGCTCTGGGGCCAACGTCCTGACTTTC. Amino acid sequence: CASSGANVLTF.